This TCR beta chain was found in a study of T cell repertoires in cytomegalovirus infection. The wider study: Public TCR beta signatures provided an indication of both CMV infection and a matching HLA type.

General study findings and limits: Of the TCR beta families, the public ones yielded a cumulative frequency that identified carriers of CMV plus the relevant HLA.

One entry per CDR3 protein results from TCRdb running MiXCR on the reads. The sample holds approximately 550,000 distinct CDR3 sequences, approximately 15% seen once. CDR1 ENHRY and CDR2 SYGVKD come from the germline V gene. CDR3 length equals 18 residues. Trimming removed 0 bases from V and 0 bases from J, with 14 bases in between. The sample holds many counts of this clonotype. Antigen: not known. Sequenced: CD8+ T cells from PBMCs. V usage is TRBV10-3 and J usage is TRBJ2-2, with no clear D. This TCR was sampled from a human donor in good health (CMV status not recorded). Some clones in this sample may be carry-over from other donors' samples. DNA of the CDR3: TGTGCCATCAGTGAGTCTAATCTCGCAGATACGAACACCGGGGAGCTGTTTTTT. This translates into CAISESNLADTNTGELFF.